This T cell receptor (beta chain) is drawn from a study of T cell changes during pregnancy in multiple sclerosis. In its sample, this clone was seen once. The table came from immunoSEQ multiplex PCR; TCRdb's copy has only in-frame clones and leaves some out. This sample has 40,000 or so clones, with 91% found just once. Sequenced material: CD8+ T cells from peripheral blood mononuclear cells, taken in the second trimester of pregnancy. This TCR was recovered from a female donor with multiple sclerosis, enrolled in a pregnancy study.

CDR3 region: CASSLGTSGNEQFF. DNA for the CDR3: TGTGCCAGCAGCTTGGGGACTAGCGGCAATGAGCAGTTCTTC. The chain recombines TRBV7-6 with TRBJ2-1, with 11 positions matching TRBD2. CDR1 and CDR2 from the germline V gene are SGHVS and FNYEAQ. V dropped 3 bases and J dropped 6; count of bases not matched to a gene: 1. The CDR3 loop spans 14 amino acids.